This T cell receptor (beta chain) was documented in a study of molecular identifiers for immune sequencing clone quantification. Study results and limitations: Identical TCR molecules sharing a barcode could underestimate highly expanded clone sizes.

The CDR3 covers 13 residues. Germline lookup yields CDR1 SEHNR and CDR2 FQNEAQ (reference sequence). As for this clonotype: Its cognate antigen is unknown. The junction departs from the called germline gene at one end, perhaps through a read error.

Bulk TCR libraries were made with methods that had been previously described and with listed TCR primers. TCRdb used MiXCR to reprocess the PCR reads, holding one entry per CDR3 protein. The table includes 100,000 or so distinct CDR3 sequences, roughly 34% detected once. This TCR derives from a human donor in good health. Some libraries in this study had Jurkat cell RNA spiked in. The J gene is TRBJ2-5, the V gene TRBV7-9; tentative D call: TRBD1 (5 bases). The sample consisted of naive CD8+ T cells from blood, with Jurkat cell RNA spiked in. The subset: FACS-sorted CD8+CD4-CCR7+CD45RA+ naive T cells. CDR3 region: CASNLEQVETQYF. The CDR3 DNA follows: TGTGCCAGCAACTTAGAACAGGTGGAGACCCAGTACTTC.